The clone carrying this T cell receptor (beta chain) appeared a few times. What it recognizes is unknown. This specimen belongs to a study of blood T cells in healthy people across ages. The V gene lost 0 bases and the J gene lost 0 bases, with 11 bases spanning the gap. This CDR3 has 16 residues. The germline gives CDR1 MNHEY, CDR2 SVGAGI. Study observations and caveats: From one million sequenced T cells, diversity estimates were lower bounds. Relative to aged donors, long-lived donors carried more naive CD4+ cells and displayed higher diversity.

For the second PCR, which ran for roughly 6 to 12 cycles, a sample-barcoded 5' primer and a J-beta primer mix were used. TCRdb reprocessed the 5' RACE reads via MiXCR and lists one record per CDR3 protein. The table records about 760,000 distinct CDR3 sequences, 20% to 25% of them present only once. The same data also contributed to another study, on T cells of mothers and their children. Turning to that study: Thymic selection molds TCR recombination products alike in related and unrelated pairs. No T cell clones of persistent microchimeric origin were detected.

The sample comprised blood. The chain couples TRBV6-5 to TRBJ1-1; D is undetermined. This TCR was sampled from a boy aged 10-17 years in good health. In nucleotides, the CDR3 is TGTGCCAGCAGTTACTCGGTGGACGGATTGAACACTGAAGCTTTCTTT. Residues: CASSYSVDGLNTEAFF.